The rows below give T cell receptor beta chains drawn from one sample of a study of CD8 T cells in ankylosing spondylitis. Via MiXCR, TCRdb re-called the 5' RACE reads, giving one row per CDR3 protein. The sample has about 220,000 distinct CDR3 sequences, 7% to 8% seen once. Sequences were obtained from blood, either unsorted or a sorted T cell fraction (not recorded which). All receptors come from a male donor with ankylosing spondylitis. Both conserved end residues are part of each CDR3. The D gene is left open where the match is weak. Some rows have no size entry. The others give once, few or many, or a class for an expanded clone.

clone_size j_call v_call d_call cdr3_aa cdr3_nt
many TRBJ2-7 TRBV24-1 TRBD2 CATSDPGTSGTYEQYF TGTGCCACCAGTGACCCCGGGACTAGCGGGACCTACGAGCAGTACTTC
many TRBJ2-2 TRBV24-1 NA CATSDPFRVGSGELFF TGTGCCACCAGTGACCCATTTAGGGTTGGGTCCGGGGAGCTGTTTTTT
many TRBJ1-4 TRBV7-8 NA CASSLASRATNEKLFF TGTGCCAGCAGCTTAGCGTCCCGAGCAACTAATGAAAAACTGTTTTTT
many TRBJ2-7 TRBV28 TRBD1 CASSKPRTGGNVYEQYF TGTGCCAGCAGTAAACCTAGGACAGGGGGCAACGTCTACGAGCAGTACTTC
many TRBJ2-5 TRBV5-1 NA CASSLVWQGEEWQETQYF TGCGCCAGCAGCTTGGTATGGCAGGGGGAGGAATGGCAAGAGACCCAGTACTTC
many TRBJ2-7 TRBV7-8 NA CASSAGQSSSYEQYF TGTGCCAGCAGCGCAGGACAGTCTAGCTCCTACGAGCAGTACTTC
many TRBJ2-7 TRBV27 TRBD1 CASSLGQGAYEQYF TGCGCCAGCAGCCTGGGACAGGGAGCCTACGAGCAGTACTTC
many TRBJ1-3 TRBV7-6 TRBD1 CASSPRTGGGGNTIYF TGTGCCAGCAGCCCGAGGACAGGGGGAGGTGGAAACACCATATATTTT
few TRBJ2-7 TRBV24-1 NA CATSDPREAYEQYF TGTGCCACCAGTGATCCCAGGGAAGCCTACGAGCAGTACTTC
few TRBJ2-7 TRBV11-2 TRBD2 CASSLEGGLAGRYEQYF TGTGCCAGCAGCTTAGAGGGGGGACTAGCGGGGAGATACGAGCAGTACTTC
many TRBJ2-1 TRBV6-1 TRBD1 CASTDQGVYNEQFF TGTGCCAGCACCGATCAGGGGGTCTACAATGAGCAGTTCTTC
many TRBJ2-1 TRBV27 TRBD2 CASSLGASGTNEQFF TGTGCCAGCAGTTTAGGGGCTAGCGGGACCAATGAGCAGTTCTTC
many TRBJ1-2 TRBV14 TRBD1 CASSPTTGGYPTLYGYTF TGTGCCAGCAGCCCAACGACAGGGGGCTACCCAACCCTCTATGGCTACACCTTC
once TRBJ2-7 TRBV29-1 NA CSVEGTVGGPSYEQYF TGCAGTGTTGAAGGGACCGTGGGGGGGCCATCCTACGAGCAGTACTTC
many TRBJ2-3 TRBV20-1 NA CSARDYQGPSDTQYF TGCAGTGCTAGAGATTATCAGGGACCTTCAGATACGCAGTATTTT
many TRBJ1-5 TRBV12-3/TRBV12-4 TRBD1 CASSYPGGQPQHF TGTGCCAGCAGCTATCCAGGGGGGCAGCCCCAGCATTTT
NA TRBJ2-7 TRBV5-6 NA CASSLRPPGEGEQYF TGTGCCAGCAGTCTGAGACCCCCGGGGGAAGGCGAGCAGTACTTC
many TRBJ2-2 TRBV7-9 NA CASSLVQAGELFF TGTGCCAGCAGCTTAGTCCAGGCCGGGGAGCTGTTTTTT
NA TRBJ2-5 TRBV11-2 NA CASSLEVPETQYF TGTGCCAGCAGCTTAGAGGTCCCAGAGACCCAGTACTTC
many TRBJ2-3 TRBV29-1 NA CSVDAYTGRMAVPQYF TGCAGCGTTGACGCTTACACAGGGAGGATGGCAGTTCCGCAGTATTTT
many TRBJ1-5 TRBV10-3 TRBD1 CAISESRGGGADQPQHF TGTGCCATCAGTGAGTCAAGGGGAGGGGGCGCAGACCAGCCCCAGCATTTT
many TRBJ2-7 TRBV27 NA CASSLGSDFEQYF TGTGCCAGCAGTTTGGGCAGCGATTTCGAGCAGTACTTC
NA TRBJ2-3 TRBV11-3 NA CASSRIGTDTQYF TGTGCCAGCAGCCGGATAGGGACGGATACGCAGTATTTT
many TRBJ2-7 TRBV7-9 NA CASSLGGGVGEEQYF TGTGCCAGCAGCTTAGGCGGCGGGGTGGGAGAAGAGCAGTACTTC
many TRBJ2-1 TRBV5-1 NA CASSFRLANEQFF TGCGCCAGCAGCTTTAGGTTAGCGAATGAGCAGTTCTTC
NA TRBJ1-5 TRBV28 NA CASSLVQFNQPQHF TGTGCCAGCAGTTTGGTTCAGTTCAATCAGCCCCAGCATTTT
many TRBJ2-2 TRBV9 NA CASSASWPGELFF TGTGCCAGCAGCGCCTCCTGGCCCGGGGAGCTGTTTTTT
many TRBJ2-1 TRBV20-1 NA CSARRQTEYNEQFF TGCAGTGCTAGAAGACAGACCGAATACAATGAGCAGTTCTTC
many TRBJ2-7 TRBV7-9 TRBD2 CASSLGGGLPDTYEQYF TGTGCCAGCAGCTTAGGGGGGGGACTACCAGACACCTACGAGCAGTACTTC
few TRBJ1-3 TRBV12-2 NA CASRLAQGNTIYF TGTGCAAGTCGCTTAGCGCAGGGAAACACCATATATTTT
many TRBJ1-2 TRBV15 NA CATSRKRGDYGYTF TGTGCCACCAGCAGAAAGAGAGGGGACTATGGCTACACCTTC
NA TRBJ2-1 TRBV28 TRBD2 CASSFGGGRYNEQFF TGTGCCAGCAGTTTCGGGGGGGGGCGTTACAATGAGCAGTTCTTC
many TRBJ1-3 TRBV4-3 NA CASSRETLLDTIYF TGCGCCAGCAGCCGGGAAACTTTATTGGACACCATATATTTT
NA TRBJ2-1 TRBV5-6 NA CASSLEVNEQFF TGTGCCAGCAGCTTGGAAGTAAATGAGCAGTTCTTC
many TRBJ2-7 TRBV21-1 NA CASSKSPAALTYEQYF TGTGCCAGCAGCAAATCTCCGGCAGCCTTGACCTACGAGCAGTACTTC
many TRBJ2-2 TRBV15 TRBD2 CATSPGGRWIGELFF TGTGCCACCAGCCCGGGAGGGAGATGGATCGGGGAGCTGTTTTTT
once TRBJ2-7 TRBV10-1 TRBD1 CASSPGQTEEEQYF TGCGCCAGCAGCCCGGGACAGACGGAGGAGGAGCAGTACTTC
many TRBJ1-4 TRBV4-1 NA CASSQFSGANEKLFF TGCGCCAGCAGCCAATTTTCGGGAGCTAATGAAAAACTGTTTTTT
few TRBJ2-3 TRBV7-9 TRBD1 CASSLKQGTPSDTQYF TGTGCCAGCAGCCTGAAACAGGGGACCCCATCAGATACGCAGTATTTT
many TRBJ1-1 TRBV12-3/TRBV12-4 NA CASSLAPPGSAEAFF TGTGCCAGCAGTTTAGCGCCCCCTGGATCCGCTGAAGCTTTCTTT
NA TRBJ1-6 TRBV20-1 TRBD1 CCAFKTGRYHSPLHF TGCTGTGCTTTCAAGACAGGGAGGTACCATTCACCCCTCCACTTT
many TRBJ2-4 TRBV11-2 NA CASSLAPGGKNIQYF TGTGCCAGCAGCTTAGCCCCGGGCGGCAAAAACATTCAGTACTTC
many TRBJ2-1 TRBV6-5 TRBD1 CASSSRDSSYNEQFF TGTGCCAGCAGTTCCAGGGACAGCTCCTACAATGAGCAGTTCTTC
few TRBJ2-4 TRBV15 TRBD2 CATALGEGAKNIQYF TGTGCCACAGCTCTGGGGGAGGGAGCCAAAAACATTCAGTACTTC
few TRBJ2-1 TRBV3-1 NA CASSQDVSDSYNEQFF TGTGCCAGCAGCCAGGACGTCTCAGACTCCTACAATGAGCAGTTCTTC
many TRBJ2-5 TRBV12-3/TRBV12-4 NA CASSPPGARETQYF TGTGCCAGCAGTCCCCCGGGGGCGCGTGAGACCCAGTACTTC
few TRBJ2-7 TRBV5-6 TRBD2 CASSLRAGAASNEQYF TGTGCCAGCAGCTTGAGGGCGGGAGCTGCAAGCAACGAGCAGTACTTC
many TRBJ1-2 TRBV4-1 NA CASSQVRSGQGGYTF TGCGCCAGCAGCCAAGTCAGGTCGGGACAAGGCGGCTACACCTTC
many TRBJ2-1 TRBV5-1 NA CASSSRGNYNEQFF TGCGCCAGCAGCTCTCGCGGGAACTACAATGAGCAGTTCTTC
many TRBJ2-2 TRBV10-3 NA CAISDLNTGELFF TGTGCCATCAGTGACTTGAACACCGGGGAGCTGTTTTTT
many TRBJ2-7 TRBV5-1 NA CASSLTGFNEQYF TGCGCCAGCAGCTTGACAGGGTTTAACGAGCAGTACTTC
NA TRBJ2-1 TRBV10-3 NA CAISGSRDEQFF TGTGCCATCAGTGGGTCAAGGGATGAGCAGTTCTTC
many TRBJ2-7 TRBV12-3/TRBV12-4 TRBD2 CASSFASVAGVDEQYF TGTGCCAGCAGTTTTGCCTCAGTAGCGGGAGTAGACGAGCAGTACTTC
many TRBJ1-1 TRBV28 TRBD1 CASSPLRDSATEAFF TGTGCCAGCAGTCCACTGCGGGACAGCGCCACTGAAGCTTTCTTT
NA TRBJ2-3 TRBV29-1 NA CSVEDQASFTDTQNF TGCAGCGTTGAAGATCAGGCAAGTTTCACAGATACGCAGAATTTT